The 9 T cell receptor beta chains below were found in one sample sequenced in a study of glioma-infiltrating T cells. Amplification of TCR alpha and beta CDR3 regions from RNA used iRepertoire nested multiplex PCR. TCRdb passed the multiplex PCR reads through MiXCR, listing each CDR3 protein once. The sample includes tens of thousands of distinct CDR3 sequences, approximately 22% of them seen just once. The material sequenced was glioma tissue, nonneoplastic brain tissue, or PBMCs (not recorded which). The source is a human donor with low-grade glioma or glioblastoma, undergoing nonglioma brain surgery, or in good health (not recorded which).

This clonotype has only a few counts. This sequence joins TRBV4-1 and TRBJ2-5; the match to TRBD2 covers 9 bases. This CDR3 spans 17 amino acids. V lost 0 bases, J lost 0 bases, and 5 bases stayed unmatched. The germline V gene encodes CDR1 MGHRA and CDR2 YSYEKL. The CDR3 DNA is TGCGCCAGCAGCCAAGATAAGGTAGCGGGAGACCAAGAGACCCAGTACTTC. Its protein product is CASSQDKVAGDQETQYF.

V usage is TRBV7-9 and J usage is TRBJ2-3; 7 positions match TRBD2. The V and J ends lost 2 bases and 0 bases, in that order; junction bases with no gene match: 5. The V gene's germline CDR1 is SEHNR and CDR2 FQNEAQ (reference sequence). This CDR3 spans 16 amino acids. Here the CDR3 DNA reads TGTGCCAGCAGCTTATGGAGTAGCGGGAGCACAGATACGCAGTATTTT. As protein: CASSLWSSGSTDTQYF.

In the case of this clonotype: A much larger clone lies a single base off, so this may be a read error. The chain links TRBV7-9 to TRBJ2-3; 9 nucleotides line up with TRBD2. This CDR3 contains 17 residues. V lost 2 bases and J lost 0; bases outside the gene matches: 6. CDR1 is SEHNR, CDR2 FQNEAQ, per germline (reference sequence). CDR3 region: CASSLTPTSGSTDTQYF. For the CDR3, the DNA is TGTGCCAGCAGCTTAACCCCGACTAGCGGTAGCACAGATACGCAGTATTTT.

As to this clonotype: A read error is possible here, since a much larger clone lies one base away. The CDR3 here is CASRTETSGTYEQYF. CDR3 coding DNA: TGTGCCAGCAGGACCGAGACTAGCGGGACGTACGAGCAGTACTTC. The chain is built from TRBV27 and TRBJ2-7; 11 nucleotides match TRBD2. Germline values: CDR1 MNHEY, CDR2 SMNVEV (reference sequence). CDR3 size: 15 residues. V trimming: 6 bases; J trimming: 4 bases; junction bases outside the gene matches: 8.

This clonotype has just a few counts. The CDR3: CASSLNPRQGNTIYF. In DNA, the CDR3 is TGTGCCAGCAGCTTAAACCCGAGACAAGGAAACACCATATATTTT. The chain is built from TRBV11-2 and TRBJ1-3; D is uncertain. V was trimmed by 2 bases and J by 4 bases, leaving 12 bases between them. There are 15 residues in the CDR3. From germline, CDR1 is SGHAT and CDR2 FQNNGV.

The rearrangement uses TRBV14 and TRBJ1-1; possibly TRBD1 for D (5 bases). Germline V gene data show CDR1 as SGHDN and CDR2 as FVKESK. This CDR3 contains 17 residues. The V end lost 4 bases, the J end lost 1 base, and 19 bases lay between the germline ends. The CDR3 is CASSRHIGALRNTEAFF. The CDR3 coding sequence is TGTGCCAGCAGCCGTCATATAGGGGCGTTGAGGAACACTGAAGCTTTCTTT.

This clonotype was counted at least ten times. The V call is TRBV5-6, the J call TRBJ2-1; 7 nucleotides match TRBD1. This CDR3 region has 13 residues. Losses at the gene ends were 3 bases for V and 10 bases for J; bases not matched to a gene: 7. Looked up from germline, CDR1 is SGHDT and CDR2 is YYEEEE. The CDR3 region is CASSSTGDGEQFF. DNA of the CDR3: TGTGCCAGCAGCTCCACAGGGGATGGGGAGCAGTTCTTC. Supplemented by reference TRBV5-6 and TRBJ2-1, the full variable domain reads DAGVTQSPTHLIKTRGQQVTLRCSPKSGHDTVSWYQQALGQGPQFIFQYYEEEERQRGNFPDRFSGHQFPNYSSELNVNALLLGDSALYLCASSSTGDGEQFFGPGTRLTVL.

Many counts were recorded for this clonotype. This chain joins TRBV20-1 and TRBJ1-2; D not certain. Trimming removed 7 bases at V and 0 bases at J, with 6 bases between. Germline V gene sequence: CDR1 DFQATT, CDR2 SNEGSKA (reference sequence). The CDR3 is 11 amino acids. CDR3 nucleotides: TGCAGTGGAGATTCTAACTATGGCTACACCTTC. It yields the protein CSGDSNYGYTF.

This clonotype came up a few times. This chain connects TRBV12-3 or TRBV12-4 to TRBJ2-7, with D perhaps being TRBD1 or TRBD2 (5 bases each). The CDR3 spans 15 residues. V lost 7 bases and J lost 0, with 16 bases in between. CDR3 nucleotides: TGTGCCAGCAAACCGGGACCCTATAGCTCCTACGAGCAGTACTTC. Its translation is CASKPGPYSSYEQYF.